Listed below are T cell receptor beta chains from one sample, sequenced in a study of T cells in Graves' hyperthyroidism and ophthalmopathy. A single record per CDR3 protein comes from TCRdb applying MiXCR to the multiplex PCR reads. Of 350,000 or so distinct CDR3 sequences listed, over 20% were seen once; the top ten hold around half. Sequencing used blood. The receptors were sampled from a woman aged 45 to 65 with Graves' hyperthyroidism. CDR3s include the opening cysteine and the closing phenylalanine or tryptophan. A D gene is named only where the DNA matches it firmly. For some rows the clone size is stated as once, few or many, or as a class when expanded; others skip it.

J gene: TRBJ1-4
V gene: TRBV6-1
clone size: NA
D gene: TRBD1
CDR3 protein: CASSERQGRSEKLFF
CDR3 DNA: TGTGCCAGCAGTGAAAGACAGGGGCGCTCTGAAAAACTGTTTTTT

J gene: TRBJ2-1
V gene: TRBV11-2
clone size: NA
D gene: NA
CDR3 protein: CASSLGPLSEQFF
CDR3 DNA: TGTGCCAGCAGCTTAGGTCCCCTTAGTGAGCAGTTCTTC

J gene: TRBJ2-5
V gene: TRBV20-1
clone size: NA
D gene: NA
CDR3 protein: CSARPGSHTETQYF
CDR3 DNA: TGCAGTGCTAGGCCAGGGTCGCACACAGAGACCCAGTACTTC

J gene: TRBJ2-5
V gene: TRBV20-1
clone size: NA
D gene: TRBD1
CDR3 protein: CSANFDRGQETQYF
CDR3 DNA: TGCAGTGCTAACTTCGACAGGGGCCAAGAGACCCAGTACTTC

J gene: TRBJ2-5
V gene: TRBV10-3
clone size: few
D gene: TRBD2
CDR3 protein: CAISEPGASGGETQYF
CDR3 DNA: TGTGCCATCAGTGAACCGGGGGCTAGCGGGGGCGAGACCCAGTACTTC

J gene: TRBJ1-2
V gene: TRBV19
clone size: NA
D gene: NA
CDR3 protein: CASSISRSFREYGYTF
CDR3 DNA: TGTGCCAGTAGTATATCCAGGAGTTTTAGGGAATATGGCTACACCTTC

J gene: TRBJ1-1
V gene: TRBV20-1
clone size: many
D gene: NA
CDR3 protein: CSARDGGLLTEAFF
CDR3 DNA: TGCAGTGCTAGAGATGGGGGGTTACTGACTGAAGCTTTCTTT

J gene: TRBJ1-6
V gene: TRBV11-2
clone size: NA
D gene: TRBD1
CDR3 protein: CASSLGAGTAAFNSPLHF
CDR3 DNA: TGTGCCAGCAGCTTAGGCGCCGGGACAGCCGCTTTTAATTCACCCCTCCACTTT

J gene: TRBJ2-2
V gene: TRBV12-3/TRBV12-4
clone size: many
D gene: NA
CDR3 protein: CASSWERGGGTGELFF
CDR3 DNA: TGTGCCAGCAGTTGGGAGAGGGGGGGTGGCACCGGGGAGCTGTTTTTT

J gene: TRBJ1-2
V gene: TRBV2
clone size: many
D gene: NA
CDR3 protein: CASSDQGPIYGYTF
CDR3 DNA: TGTGCCAGCAGTGACCAGGGTCCTATCTATGGCTACACCTTC

J gene: TRBJ2-7
V gene: TRBV4-2
clone size: few
D gene: NA
CDR3 protein: CASSQDGRETYEQYF
CDR3 DNA: TGTGCCAGCAGCCAAGATGGCAGGGAGACCTACGAGCAGTACTTC

J gene: TRBJ2-3
V gene: TRBV7-2
clone size: many
D gene: TRBD1
CDR3 protein: CASSSPVVDRVSDTQYF
CDR3 DNA: TGTGCCAGCAGCTCACCCGTCGTCGACAGGGTCTCAGATACGCAGTATTTT

J gene: TRBJ2-5
V gene: TRBV12-3/TRBV12-4
clone size: NA
D gene: TRBD2
CDR3 protein: CASSFISGRGETQYF
CDR3 DNA: TGTGCCAGCAGTTTCATTAGCGGGAGGGGCGAGACCCAGTACTTC

J gene: TRBJ1-1
V gene: TRBV18
clone size: many
D gene: NA
CDR3 protein: CASTSMDIMNTEAFF
CDR3 DNA: TGTGCCAGCACCTCTATGGATATCATGAACACTGAAGCTTTCTTT

J gene: TRBJ1-1
V gene: TRBV20-1
clone size: few
D gene: NA
CDR3 protein: CSARVAWGNTEAFF
CDR3 DNA: TGCAGTGCTAGAGTGGCCTGGGGGAACACTGAAGCTTTCTTT

J gene: TRBJ1-3
V gene: TRBV28
clone size: many
D gene: NA
CDR3 protein: CASRLGLTSGNTIYF
CDR3 DNA: TGTGCCAGCAGGTTAGGCCTGACCTCTGGAAACACCATATATTTT

J gene: TRBJ2-7
V gene: TRBV28
clone size: NA
D gene: NA
CDR3 protein: CASSFDAGDSGPYEQYF
CDR3 DNA: TGTGCCAGCAGTTTTGACGCGGGGGACAGCGGGCCTTACGAGCAGTACTTC

J gene: TRBJ1-1
V gene: TRBV5-1
clone size: many
D gene: TRBD1
CDR3 protein: CASSFQGAGTEAFF
CDR3 DNA: TGCGCCAGCAGCTTCCAGGGGGCCGGGACTGAAGCTTTCTTT

J gene: TRBJ2-1
V gene: TRBV12-3/TRBV12-4
clone size: many
D gene: TRBD2
CDR3 protein: CASSLASGMWNEQFF
CDR3 DNA: TGTGCCAGCAGTTTAGCTAGCGGGATGTGGAATGAGCAGTTCTTC

J gene: TRBJ1-1
V gene: TRBV5-1
clone size: many
D gene: NA
CDR3 protein: CASSQGPGRGTEAFF
CDR3 DNA: TGCGCCAGCAGCCAAGGACCGGGCAGGGGCACTGAAGCTTTCTTT

J gene: TRBJ1-5
V gene: TRBV28
clone size: few
D gene: NA
CDR3 protein: CTSSWSEPGLYSNQPQHF
CDR3 DNA: TGTACCAGCAGTTGGTCTGAGCCTGGACTCTATAGCAATCAGCCCCAGCATTTT

J gene: TRBJ1-1
V gene: TRBV27
clone size: few
D gene: NA
CDR3 protein: CASSRQASPSTEAFF
CDR3 DNA: TGTGCCAGCAGTCGACAGGCGAGTCCGTCCACTGAAGCTTTCTTT

J gene: TRBJ1-2
V gene: TRBV29-1
clone size: NA
D gene: NA
CDR3 protein: CSVDRGLDYGYTF
CDR3 DNA: TGCAGCGTTGATCGGGGATTGGACTATGGCTACACCTTC

J gene: TRBJ1-5
V gene: TRBV6-1
clone size: many
D gene: TRBD1
CDR3 protein: CASSPGQGASGQPQHF
CDR3 DNA: TGTGCCAGCAGTCCGGGACAGGGGGCATCAGGTCAGCCCCAGCATTTT

J gene: TRBJ1-1
V gene: TRBV27
clone size: NA
D gene: NA
CDR3 protein: CASSPSARYTEAFF
CDR3 DNA: TGTGCCAGCAGTCCTTCAGCCAGATACACTGAAGCTTTCTTT

J gene: TRBJ1-1
V gene: TRBV11-2
clone size: few
D gene: NA
CDR3 protein: CASSLVAGINTEAFF
CDR3 DNA: TGTGCCAGCAGCTTAGTTGCAGGTATTAACACTGAAGCTTTCTTT

J gene: TRBJ2-3
V gene: TRBV12-5
clone size: few
D gene: NA
CDR3 protein: CASGLSGTNTQYF
CDR3 DNA: TGTGCTAGTGGTTTATCTGGTACCAATACGCAGTATTTT

J gene: TRBJ2-5
V gene: TRBV25-1
clone size: NA
D gene: NA
CDR3 protein: CASSEYGKYQETQYF
CDR3 DNA: TGTGCCAGCAGTGAATACGGAAAGTACCAAGAGACCCAGTACTTC

J gene: TRBJ2-1
V gene: TRBV5-1
clone size: NA
D gene: NA
CDR3 protein: CASSNSGGLYNEQFF
CDR3 DNA: TGCGCCAGCAGCAACTCGGGGGGCCTCTACAATGAGCAGTTCTTC

J gene: TRBJ2-3
V gene: TRBV28
clone size: many
D gene: TRBD2
CDR3 protein: CASSPGGAGGHTDTQYF
CDR3 DNA: TGTGCCAGCAGTCCCGGGGGGGCGGGAGGACACACAGATACGCAGTATTTT

J gene: TRBJ1-6
V gene: TRBV28
clone size: NA
D gene: TRBD1
CDR3 protein: CASSFYRDRNSPLHF
CDR3 DNA: TGTGCCAGCAGTTTCTACCGGGACAGAAATTCACCCCTCCACTTT

J gene: TRBJ2-6
V gene: TRBV12-3/TRBV12-4
clone size: NA
D gene: NA
CDR3 protein: CASSPRAGPISGANVLTF
CDR3 DNA: TGTGCCAGCAGTCCCCGGGCAGGACCCATCTCTGGGGCCAACGTCCTGACTTTC

J gene: TRBJ2-5
V gene: TRBV5-1
clone size: few
D gene: TRBD2
CDR3 protein: CASSFSGGETQYF
CDR3 DNA: TGCGCCAGCAGCTTCAGCGGGGGAGAGACCCAGTACTTC

J gene: TRBJ2-7
V gene: TRBV12-3/TRBV12-4
clone size: many
D gene: TRBD2
CDR3 protein: CASSSLGLAGGCYEQYF
CDR3 DNA: TGTGCCAGCAGTTCCCTCGGACTAGCGGGAGGTTGTTACGAGCAGTACTTC

J gene: TRBJ2-5
V gene: TRBV5-1
clone size: NA
D gene: TRBD1
CDR3 protein: CASSLQDRTIQETQYF
CDR3 DNA: TGCGCCAGCAGCTTGCAGGACAGGACAATCCAAGAGACCCAGTACTTC

J gene: TRBJ1-3
V gene: TRBV30
clone size: many
D gene: NA
CDR3 protein: CAWRTELGGNTIYF
CDR3 DNA: TGTGCCTGGAGAACCGAACTAGGGGGAAACACCATATATTTT

J gene: TRBJ2-3
V gene: TRBV20-1
clone size: many
D gene: TRBD2
CDR3 protein: CSARRGITDTQYF
CDR3 DNA: TGCAGTGCTAGGCGGGGGATCACAGATACGCAGTATTTT

J gene: TRBJ1-3
V gene: TRBV5-1
clone size: NA
D gene: NA
CDR3 protein: CASSSSLTGTSGNTIYF
CDR3 DNA: TGCGCCAGCAGCTCATCGCTTACAGGGACATCTGGAAACACCATATATTTT

J gene: TRBJ2-7
V gene: TRBV10-3
clone size: many
D gene: NA
CDR3 protein: CAISERESYEQYF
CDR3 DNA: TGTGCCATCAGTGAAAGGGAGTCCTACGAGCAGTACTTC

J gene: TRBJ2-1
V gene: TRBV6-1
clone size: few
D gene: NA
CDR3 protein: CASRSGVNEQFF
CDR3 DNA: TGTGCCAGCAGGTCAGGGGTAAATGAGCAGTTCTTC

J gene: TRBJ2-2
V gene: TRBV5-5
clone size: NA
D gene: NA
CDR3 protein: CASSRDMYTGELFF
CDR3 DNA: TGTGCCAGCAGCCGGGACATGTACACCGGGGAGCTGTTTTTT

J gene: TRBJ2-1
V gene: TRBV5-1
clone size: many
D gene: TRBD1
CDR3 protein: CASSPRQGGYHNEQFF
CDR3 DNA: TGCGCCAGCAGCCCGAGACAGGGCGGGTACCACAATGAGCAGTTCTTC

J gene: TRBJ2-5
V gene: TRBV12-5
clone size: NA
D gene: NA
CDR3 protein: CASGLGTKGWETQYF
CDR3 DNA: TGTGCTAGTGGTTTGGGGACCAAGGGGTGGGAGACCCAGTACTTC

J gene: TRBJ1-2
V gene: TRBV2
clone size: many
D gene: NA
CDR3 protein: CASSDKVYGYTF
CDR3 DNA: TGTGCCAGCAGTGATAAGGTCTATGGCTACACCTTC

J gene: TRBJ1-2
V gene: TRBV5-1
clone size: NA
D gene: TRBD1
CDR3 protein: CASSGTGGLVDGYTF
CDR3 DNA: TGCGCCAGCAGCGGGACAGGGGGCCTGGTGGATGGCTACACCTTC

J gene: TRBJ2-4
V gene: TRBV27
clone size: NA
D gene: TRBD1
CDR3 protein: CASSPGTGLTPKNIQYF
CDR3 DNA: TGTGCCAGCAGTCCCGGGACAGGACTAACGCCCAAAAACATTCAGTACTTC

J gene: TRBJ2-1
V gene: TRBV14
clone size: NA
D gene: NA
CDR3 protein: CASSQPSGLRYNEQFF
CDR3 DNA: TGTGCCAGCAGCCAACCCTCGGGACTCCGGTACAATGAGCAGTTCTTC

J gene: TRBJ2-1
V gene: TRBV7-3
clone size: NA
D gene: NA
CDR3 protein: CASSSSRVANEQFF
CDR3 DNA: TGTGCCAGCAGCTCGTCAAGGGTGGCGAATGAGCAGTTCTTC

J gene: TRBJ2-3
V gene: TRBV6-2/TRBV6-3
clone size: many
D gene: TRBD1
CDR3 protein: CASRFGQVTDTQYF
CDR3 DNA: TGTGCCAGCAGATTCGGACAGGTCACAGATACGCAGTATTTT

J gene: TRBJ2-7
V gene: TRBV15
clone size: many
D gene: NA
CDR3 protein: CATSSPPGSYEQYF
CDR3 DNA: TGTGCCACCAGCAGCCCGCCGGGATCCTACGAGCAGTACTTC

J gene: TRBJ1-5
V gene: TRBV5-5
clone size: many
D gene: NA
CDR3 protein: CASSLEVRQPQHF
CDR3 DNA: TGTGCCAGCAGCTTGGAGGTGAGACAGCCCCAGCATTTT

J gene: TRBJ2-3
V gene: TRBV18
clone size: few
D gene: NA
CDR3 protein: CASSPRRGRSETDTQYF
CDR3 DNA: TGTGCCAGCTCACCACGAAGGGGTCGTAGCGAGACAGATACGCAGTATTTT

J gene: TRBJ2-6
V gene: TRBV5-6
clone size: NA
D gene: NA
CDR3 protein: CASSLAYHTSGANVLTF
CDR3 DNA: TGTGCCAGCAGCTTGGCCTATCACACATCTGGGGCCAACGTCCTGACTTTC

J gene: TRBJ2-7
V gene: TRBV27
clone size: few
D gene: TRBD2
CDR3 protein: CASRLGGGVYEQYF
CDR3 DNA: TGTGCCAGCAGGCTCGGGGGGGGCGTTTACGAGCAGTACTTC

J gene: TRBJ1-3
V gene: TRBV6-1
clone size: few
D gene: NA
CDR3 protein: CASSDSEASGNTIYF
CDR3 DNA: TGTGCCAGCAGTGATTCGGAGGCCTCTGGAAACACCATATATTTT

J gene: TRBJ2-7
V gene: TRBV20-1
clone size: many
D gene: NA
CDR3 protein: CSARDIIKAYEQYF
CDR3 DNA: TGCAGTGCTAGGGACATCATAAAGGCCTACGAGCAGTACTTC

J gene: TRBJ2-7
V gene: TRBV27
clone size: few
D gene: TRBD1
CDR3 protein: CASSSRDRVSYEQYF
CDR3 DNA: TGTGCCAGCAGTTCCCGGGACAGGGTGTCTTACGAGCAGTACTTC

J gene: TRBJ2-3
V gene: TRBV5-1
clone size: NA
D gene: TRBD2
CDR3 protein: CASSSGGLAGPRTTDAQYF
CDR3 DNA: TGCGCCAGCAGCTCGGGGGGACTAGCGGGTCCGCGCACCACAGATGCGCAGTATTTT

J gene: TRBJ1-1
V gene: TRBV20-1
clone size: NA
D gene: NA
CDR3 protein: CSASRAANTEAFF
CDR3 DNA: TGCAGTGCCAGTAGGGCTGCGAACACTGAAGCTTTCTTT

J gene: TRBJ2-2
V gene: TRBV5-1
clone size: many
D gene: NA
CDR3 protein: CASGPITNTGELFF
CDR3 DNA: TGCGCCAGCGGACCCATAACTAACACCGGGGAGCTGTTTTTT